This T cell receptor beta chain was recovered during a study of beta chain features in type 1 diabetes (dated by TCRdb to the late 2010s). Describing the broader study: Mean age, gender distribution, total cell number and subset yield were not different between patients and healthy donors. A total of roughly 110 million sorted cells were examined across all samples, and the number of cells per subset was strongly correlated with RNA yield. The study compared the TCRB repertoires of sorted circulating CD4+ T cell subsets in recently diagnosed type 1 diabetes patients with those in matched healthy donors. Regulatory and stem cell-like memory subsets were obtained from only 8 patients and roughly 8 healthy donors, while naive and central memory subsets were obtained from all 30 or so donors. What the research found in general, with its limitations: Shorter templates might have been favored by PCR, but patient and control samples were amplified and corrected together, so both groups would have been affected equally by any skew. In all four CD4+ subsets, TCRB CDR3 length was moderately but significantly shorter in type 1 diabetes patients. At VDJ recombination sites, patients with type 1 diabetes made fewer insertions and deleted more nucleotides, a pattern implying thymic rearrangement abnormalities. Only small numbers of individuals were included in the HLA sub-analyses, which left unresolved whether HLA type had any influence on TCRB rearrangement. Naive, central memory and regulatory TCRB repertoires appeared to be more alike among patients than among healthy donors. Sequencing cDNA rather than genomic DNA could over-represent highly expressing activated cells, although activation and CD3 levels did not differ between groups.

This clone was counted only a few times. The antigen this receptor binds is unknown. No base-level quality is on record; no much larger clone is a single base apart. A single peripheral blood draw of around 120 mL on average was collected from each donor into heparinised tubes. A BD FACSAria II was used to sort naive, central memory, regulatory and stem cell-like memory CD4+ T cells with a panel that included CD45RO, CCR7, CD25, CD127, CD95 and CD27. Every sorted population had a purity above 98%. Right away, PBMCs were isolated by Lymphoprep density gradient centrifugation and were stained directly, with no culture step. So that batch effects would be minimized, each experiment stained and sorted samples in pairs, pairing one healthy donor with one patient. Spanning cysteine to phenylalanine, the CDR3 consists of 14 amino acids. The DNA shown is the 42-base CDR3, in frame from base 1. As encoded in the germline V gene (reference sequence), CDR1 is SEHNR while CDR2 is FQNEAQ. The junction carries 9 bases between V and J, which are trimmed by 1 base and 3 bases respectively.

The entire amount of isolated RNA was reverse transcribed using the High Capacity cDNA Reverse Transcription Kit, so the sequenced TCRB transcripts were expressed ones. Deep immunoSEQ sequencing was applied to naive, central memory and regulatory T cell samples, giving an average of about 3.8 million total reads per sample. Sorted cells were lysed in RLT buffer and RNA was extracted with DNase-treated RNeasy Micro or Mini kits, depending on cell number. Each cell subset was processed separately to prevent cross-contamination, with patient and healthy donor samples processed together. Using the immunoSEQ multiplex PCR, TCRB sequences were amplified from cDNA into 87-bp fragments spanning the CDR3 region. The amplicons were sequenced using the Illumina HiSeq platform. The source study handled its data this way. Synthetic template baselines were used to correct PCR bias computationally, reads within Hamming distance 2 were collapsed together, and singletons that could not be merged were discarded. Reads were aligned against IMGT to assign V, D and J genes, CDR3 length and insertions or deletions at six rearrangement sites. Within each subset, clonotype counts were normalized to sorted cell number, and only after that were true diversity and Gini coefficients computed with the tcR R package. The overlap coefficient, calculated on TCRB nucleotide sequences, was used to measure repertoire sharing. Out-of-frame TCRB sequences from naive cells were analyzed to stand in for the pre-selection repertoire. Imported from immuneACCESS, the table was reduced by TCRdb to in-frame sequences with V and J called. These copies leave out some clones; in studies compared against another copy, an unresolved V gene accounts for under half, and the cause of the remainder is not known. Clone size and the V and J calls come from that table; the DNA yielded D and trimming. The sample table records around 340,000 clones; 20% of these occur just once. The ten largest clones add up to about 0.044% of the sample.

Sequenced: naive CD4+ T cells from blood. This specimen's cell subset or site label, interpreted: true naive CD4+ T cells. This sequence originates from a woman under 30 in good health. Here the chain combines TRBV7-9 and TRBJ1-1; the D gene is possibly TRBD1, with 5 bases matching. The base sequence is TGTGCCAGCAGCTTAGACAGGAGCTACACTGAAGCTTTCTTT. Its protein reads: CASSLDRSYTEAFF.